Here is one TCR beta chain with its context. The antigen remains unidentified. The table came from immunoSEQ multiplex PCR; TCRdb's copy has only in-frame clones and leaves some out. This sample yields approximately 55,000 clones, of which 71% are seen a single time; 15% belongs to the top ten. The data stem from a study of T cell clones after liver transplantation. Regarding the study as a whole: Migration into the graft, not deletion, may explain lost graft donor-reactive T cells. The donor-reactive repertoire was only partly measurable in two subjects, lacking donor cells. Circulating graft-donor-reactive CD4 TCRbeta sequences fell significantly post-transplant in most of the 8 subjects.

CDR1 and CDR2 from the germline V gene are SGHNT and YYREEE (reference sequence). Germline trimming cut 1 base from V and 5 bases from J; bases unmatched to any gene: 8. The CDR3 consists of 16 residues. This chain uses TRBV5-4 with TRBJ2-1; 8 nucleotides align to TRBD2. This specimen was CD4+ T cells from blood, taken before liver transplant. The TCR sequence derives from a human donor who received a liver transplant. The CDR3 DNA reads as TGTGCCAGCAGCTTGTACGGCGGGGGGCCGAACAATGAGCAGTTCTTC. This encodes CASSLYGGGPNNEQFF.